What follows are 10 T cell receptor beta chains derived from one specimen sequenced in a study of regulatory T cells in long-lasting Graves disease. According to the study, TCR beta libraries were built with iRepertoire HTBI primers and CDR3-region Arm-PCR. TCRdb ran MiXCR on the multiplex PCR reads and lists one entry per CDR3 protein. The data hold some 220,000 distinct CDR3 sequences, with roughly a fifth observed a single time. Time point described: newly diagnosed GD, antithyroid drugs for less than 3 months. Making the TCR library involved RNA that had been extracted from PBMCs. These data were also filed under a second study, of T cells in Graves' hyperthyroidism and ophthalmopathy.

Source: peripheral blood mononuclear cells (PBMCs), taken at new diagnosis, from a patient treated with antithyroid drugs. The receptor set was obtained from a woman in her thirties with Graves disease.

Regarding this clonotype: The likely explanation is a read error, given a far larger clone one base away. This chain uses TRBV20-1 with TRBJ2-1, with D unresolved. V was cut by 4 bases and J by 13 bases, with 17 bases left in between. The CDR3 length is 12 residues. CDR1 and CDR2 (germline): DFQATT, SNEGSKA (reference sequence). CDR3 sequence reads: CSAKVGQETQFF. The DNA for the CDR3 is TGCAGTGCTAAGGTCGGGCAAGAGACCCAGTTCTTC.

This clonotype was recorded at least ten times. CDR3 amino acids: CASSQGVQDKAFF. CDR3 coding DNA: TGTGCCAGCAGCCAAGGAGTTCAAGACAAAGCTTTCTTT. The chain combines TRBV3-1 with TRBJ1-1, with unresolved D. The CDR3 length is 13 residues. V was cut by 1 base and J by 9 bases, with 12 bases left in between. Germline V gene lookup returns CDR1 LGHDT and CDR2 YNNKEL (reference sequence). Supplemented by reference TRBV3-1 and TRBJ1-1, the full variable domain reads DTAVSQTPKYLVTQMGNDKSIKCEQNLGHDTMYWYKQDSKKFLKIMFSYNNKELIINETVPNRFSPKSPDKAHLNLHINSLELGDSAVYFCASSQGVQDKAFFGQGTRLTVV.

This clonotype was observed at least ten times. V is TRBV20-1 and J is TRBJ1-6; D not resolved. The germline V gene has CDR1 DFQATT and CDR2 SNEGSKA (reference sequence). Trimming cost V 0 bases and J 0 bases, with 12 bases left between them. The CDR3 runs 17 residues. The CDR3 nucleotides read TGCAGTGCTAGAGATGGGCAGGATAGCTCCTATAATTCACCCCTCCACTTT. It translates to CSARDGQDSSYNSPLHF.

This clonotype was found many times. The chain combines TRBV9 with TRBJ1-2; D is undetermined. V lost 4 bases to trimming and J lost 4 bases, with 14 bases between them. CDR1 SGDLS and CDR2 YYNGEE come from the germline V gene. There are 14 residues in the CDR3. Here the CDR3 reads CASSSYGSSYGYTF. In DNA, the CDR3 is TGTGCCAGCAGCTCCTATGGGTCCTCCTATGGCTACACCTTC. Full variable domain (remainder filled in from reference TRBV9 and TRBJ1-2): DSGVTQTPKHLITATGQRVTLRCSPRSGDLSVYWYQQSLDQGLQFLIQYYNGEERAKGNILERFSAQQFPDLHSELNLSSLELGDSALYFCASSSYGSSYGYTFGSGTRLTVV.

V is TRBV6-5 and J is TRBJ1-5; D not resolved. In germline, CDR1 is MNHEY, CDR2 SVGAGI. Between the trimmed V and J ends, which lost 2 bases and 4 bases, there was a span of 12 bases. The CDR3 consists of 15 residues. CDR3 region: CASSYDGTENQPQHF. CDR3 coding DNA: TGTGCCAGCAGTTACGATGGAACGGAGAATCAGCCCCAGCATTTT.

This clonotype was observed many times. The rearrangement joins TRBV12-3 or TRBV12-4 to TRBJ2-2, with TRBD1 identical over 11 bases. The CDR3 spans 15 residues. Trimming removed 7 bases from V and 4 bases from J; junction bases left unmatched: 5. Here the CDR3 reads CASTPGTGGTGELFF. The CDR3, as DNA: TGTGCCAGCACCCCCGGGACAGGGGGCACCGGGGAGCTGTTTTTT.

The chain carries TRBV6-2 or TRBV6-3 and TRBJ2-7; the D gene could be TRBD1 or TRBD2 (6 bases each). The CDR3 runs to 14 residues. The V gene's germline CDR1 is MNHEY and CDR2 SVGEGT. The V end lost 5 bases, the J end lost 5 bases, and 16 bases lay between the germline ends. The DNA of the CDR3 is TGTGCCAGCAGTAATGAGCAGGGGAGGAACGAGCAGTACTTC. Its translation is CASSNEQGRNEQYF.

This clonotype has a count of ten or more. This chain joins TRBV18 and TRBJ2-7; 10 nucleotides align to TRBD1. Germline CDR1 is KGHSH and CDR2 is LQKENI. The CDR3 length is 14 residues. Trimming took 5 bases from V and 4 from J; bases not matched to a gene: 5. The CDR3 sequence: CASSDRGRGYEQYF. CDR3 DNA: TGTGCCAGCTCAGACAGGGGGCGCGGGTACGAGCAGTACTTC.

This clonotype was seen ten or more times. The chain links TRBV28 to TRBJ1-2; D ambiguous. CDR1 and CDR2 (germline): MDHEN, SYDVKM. The CDR3 runs to 15 residues. The germline V and J ends were trimmed by 3 bases and 4 bases, with 15 bases remaining between them. The CDR3 region is CASSLEDSWGYGYTF. The CDR3 DNA reads TGTGCCAGCAGTTTGGAAGACTCGTGGGGCTATGGCTACACCTTC.

The chain links TRBV19 to TRBJ2-2; 8 bases match TRBD1. Germline CDR1 LNHDA, CDR2 SQIVND (reference sequence). The CDR3 sequence is 15 residues long. V lost 5 bases, J lost 7 bases, and 9 bases stayed unmatched. CDR3 protein: CASSAGQGEGGELFF. The CDR3 DNA follows: TGTGCCAGTAGTGCCGGACAGGGCGAGGGCGGGGAGCTGTTTTTT.